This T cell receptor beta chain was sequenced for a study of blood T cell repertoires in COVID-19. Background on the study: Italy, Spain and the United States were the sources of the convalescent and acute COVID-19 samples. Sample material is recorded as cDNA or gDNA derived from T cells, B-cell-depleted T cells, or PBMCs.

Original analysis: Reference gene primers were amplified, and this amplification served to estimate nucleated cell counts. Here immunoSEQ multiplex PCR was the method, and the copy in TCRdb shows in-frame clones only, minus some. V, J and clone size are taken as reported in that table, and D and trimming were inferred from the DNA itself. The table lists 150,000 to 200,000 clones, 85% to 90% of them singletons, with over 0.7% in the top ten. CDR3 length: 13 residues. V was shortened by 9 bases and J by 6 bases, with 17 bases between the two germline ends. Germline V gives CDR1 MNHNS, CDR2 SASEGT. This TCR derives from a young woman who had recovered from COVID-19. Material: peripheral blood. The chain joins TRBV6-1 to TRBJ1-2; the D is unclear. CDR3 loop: CASQGLIRNGYTF. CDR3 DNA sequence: TGTGCCAGTCAAGGACTGATAAGAAATGGCTACACCTTC.